The 19 T cell receptor beta chains below all came from one sample that was sequenced in a study of T cells in Graves' hyperthyroidism and ophthalmopathy. TCR beta CDR3 region amplification was performed from RNA transcripts. An initial round of RT-PCR targeting the TCR CDR3 relied on the HTBI primer set. TCRdb fed the multiplex PCR reads into MiXCR, producing one record per CDR3 protein. Counted here are around 97,000 distinct CDR3 sequences, 40% to 50% occurring once; the ten biggest clones make up 26%. Sequenced material: blood. These receptors all come from a man aged 40-55 years with Graves' hyperthyroidism.

As concerns this clonotype: This may be a read error, as it is one base from a much larger clone. V usage is TRBV5-5 and J usage is TRBJ2-1, with 7 nucleotides matching TRBD2. CDR1 SGHKS and CDR2 YYEKEE come from the germline V gene (reference sequence). There are 16 residues in the CDR3. The CDR3 coding sequence is TGCGCCAGCAGCCAAGGTTTGGCTAGCGGTAGGAATGAGCAGCTCTTC. It codes for CASSQGLASGRNEQLF.

V gene TRBV15 combines with J gene TRBJ1-1; TRBD1 agrees at 8 bases. The CDR3 runs to 14 residues. V lost 4 bases and J lost 4; bases outside the gene matches: 5. The V gene's germline CDR1 is LNHNV and CDR2 YYDKDF (reference sequence). The CDR3, as DNA: TGTGCCACCAGCACTCGACAGGGGATCACTGAAGCTTTCTTT. It encodes CATSTRQGITEAFF.

The rearrangement uses TRBV29-1 and TRBJ1-5; maybe TRBD1 (5 bases). The CDR3 runs to 18 residues. Between the trimmed V and J ends, which lost 4 bases and 0 bases, there was a span of 22 bases. Germline lookup yields CDR1 SQVTM and CDR2 ANQGSEA. Written as DNA, the CDR3 is TGCAGCGTTGCGCCTCTAGCGGGGCCTACGTATAGCAATCAGCCCCAGCATTTT. This translates into CSVAPLAGPTYSNQPQHF.

This clonotype was recorded at least ten times. The chain couples TRBV7-9 to TRBJ1-1; 7 nucleotides align to TRBD1. The CDR3 is made up of 15 amino acids. Germline V gives CDR1 SEHNR, CDR2 FQNEAQ (reference sequence). V trimming: 1 base; J trimming: 0 bases; junction bases outside the gene matches: 2. The CDR3 region is CASSLGQGLNTEAFF. CDR3 in DNA: TGTGCCAGCAGCTTAGGACAGGGATTGAACACTGAAGCTTTCTTT. Complete variable domain (other parts from reference TRBV7-9 and TRBJ1-1): DTGVSQNPRHKITKRGQNVTFRCDPISEHNRLYWYRQTLGQGPEFLTYFQNEAQLEKSRLLSDRFSAERPKGSFSTLEIQRTEQGDSAMYLCASSLGQGLNTEAFFGQGTRLTVV.

This clonotype was seen repeatedly, ten times or more. The chain uses TRBV10-3 and TRBJ2-2; TRBD2 aligns across 11 bases. CDR1 ENHRY and CDR2 SYGVKD come from the germline V gene. This CDR3 spans 17 amino acids. V lost 3 bases, J lost 7 bases, and 10 bases stayed unmatched. The CDR3 protein is CAISDVAGGPGGGELFF. In DNA form, the CDR3 reads TGTGCCATCAGTGACGTAGCGGGGGGGCCTGGTGGCGGGGAGCTGTTTTTT.

This clonotype was picked up many times. The V call is TRBV6-1, the J call TRBJ1-5; 9 positions agree with TRBD1. The germline gives CDR1 MNHNS, CDR2 SASEGT. V lost 6 bases to trimming and J lost 3 bases; unmatched junction nucleotides: 6. The CDR3 covers 15 residues. The CDR3 nucleotides read TGTGCCAGCAGGAGGGACAGGGACTACAATCAGCCCCAGCATTTT. Its protein is CASRRDRDYNQPQHF.

This clonotype was counted a few times. The CDR3 sequence: CASYRGPNYGYTF. As DNA, the CDR3 is TGTGCCAGCTACAGGGGCCCTAACTATGGCTACACCTTC. The chain recombines TRBV28 with TRBJ1-2; 7 bases fit TRBD1. The CDR3 length is 13 residues. Germline V lookup: CDR1 MDHEN, CDR2 SYDVKM. The ends lost 8 bases at V and 0 bases at J; junction bases unmatched: 3.

The chain combines TRBV11-2 with TRBJ2-1, with 8 bases lining up with TRBD2. CDR3 length: 14 amino acids. Losses at the gene ends were 8 bases for V and 8 bases for J; bases not matched to a gene: 11. The germline CDR1 and CDR2 sequences are SGHAT and FQNNGV. CDR3 residues: CASSSPTGGYEQFF. CDR3 coding DNA: TGTGCCAGCTCATCCCCGACGGGGGGGTATGAGCAGTTCTTC.

The chain links TRBV7-9 to TRBJ2-7; 9 bases align to TRBD1. Germline V gives CDR1 SEHNR, CDR2 FQNEAQ (reference sequence). Trimming removed 5 bases from V and 3 bases from J; junction bases left unmatched: 11. The CDR3 spans 16 residues. In DNA form, the CDR3 reads TGTGCCAGCAGCCAAGAAAGACAGGGGGGATACTACGAGCAGTACTTC. Protein sequence: CASSQERQGGYYEQYF.

The chain links TRBV11-2 to TRBJ1-1; maybe TRBD1 (5 bases). CDR3 size: 15 residues. CDR1 is SGHAT, CDR2 FQNNGV, per germline. V lost 1 base, J lost 1 base, and 10 bases lay in between. The CDR3 region is CASSLAGAGNTEAFF. In DNA, the CDR3 is TGTGCCAGCAGCTTAGCCGGGGCGGGGAACACTGAAGCTTTCTTT.

There are many counts of this clonotype. The chain couples TRBV10-3 to TRBJ1-6, with D perhaps matching TRBD1 (5 bases). From germline, CDR1 is ENHRY and CDR2 SYGVKD. This CDR3 region has 16 residues. V lost 8 bases and J 0 bases, leaving 14 bases between the germline ends. CDR3 residues: CAIGQGRSSYNSPLHF. The CDR3 DNA is TGTGCCATCGGGCAGGGCCGGAGCTCCTATAATTCACCCCTCCACTTT.

This clonotype was detected ten times or more. This chain uses TRBV2 with TRBJ1-6; D perhaps matches TRBD1 (6 bases). From germline, CDR1 is SNHLY and CDR2 FYNNEI. The CDR3 totals 15 residues. Trimming left V 7 bases short and J 0 bases short, with 10 bases between. CDR3 coding DNA: TGTGCCAGCAAGGGGGGAAGCTCCTATAATTCACCCCTCCACTTT. Amino acid sequence: CASKGGSSYNSPLHF.

The table lists this clonotype with a count of one. The genes are TRBV24-1 and TRBJ2-1; 16 bases agree with TRBD2. CDR1 KGHDR and CDR2 SFDVKD come from the germline V gene. This CDR3 contains 14 residues. V was clipped by 9 bases and J by 7 bases; unmatched bases: 2. The CDR3 DNA reads as TGTGCCACCGGGACTAGCGGGAGGGGGAATGAGCAGTTCTTC. It translates to CATGTSGRGNEQFF.

There are a few counts of this clonotype. A much larger clonotype is one base distant, so this may be a read error. The chain has TRBV2 and TRBJ1-1; TRBD1 agrees at 12 bases. There are 14 residues in the CDR3. The germline CDR1 and CDR2 sequences are SNHLY and FYNNEI. Written as DNA, the CDR3 is TGTGCCGGCAGTGGGACAGGGGGCTTCACTGAAGCTTTCTTT. It yields the protein CAGSGTGGFTEAFF.

The chain is built from TRBV15 and TRBJ2-7; TRBD1 might be the D (6 bases). Deletions cut 3 bases from V and 0 bases from J, with 18 bases between. The CDR3 contains 17 residues. The germline V gene has CDR1 LNHNV and CDR2 YYDKDF (reference sequence). The DNA of the CDR3 is TGTGCCACCAGCAGCTCCGCCCAGGACAGCCGCTCCTACGAGCAGTACTTC. It encodes CATSSSAQDSRSYEQYF. The variable domain in full, completed from reference TRBV15 and TRBJ2-7, reads DAMVIQNPRYQVTQFGKPVTLSCSQTLNHNVMYWYQQKSSQAPKLLFHYYDKDFNNEADTPDNFQSRRPNTSFCFLDIRSPGLGDTAMYLCATSSSAQDSRSYEQYFGPGTRLTVT.

The J gene is TRBJ2-7, the V gene TRBV19, with 9 bases that match TRBD1. The germline V gene encodes CDR1 LNHDA and CDR2 SQIVND (reference sequence). The CDR3 has 14 amino acids. V dropped 5 bases and J dropped 9; count of bases not matched to a gene: 11. The DNA for the CDR3 is TGTGCCAGTAGTCCCGGGACAGGGACACGGGTGCAGTACTTC. It translates to CASSPGTGTRVQYF.

V and J are TRBV7-9 and TRBJ2-2, with TRBD1 matching over 9 bases. CDR1 is SEHNR and CDR2 is FQNEAQ in the germline V gene (reference sequence). V lost 3 bases and J lost 8; bases outside the gene matches: 4. The CDR3 is 14 residues long. DNA of the CDR3: TGTGCCAGCAGCTTTCAACAGGGGGCAGGGGAGCTGTTTTTT. This translates into CASSFQQGAGELFF.

Details on this clonotype: The conserved phenylalanine or tryptophan is not found at the CDR3 terminus, so this likely reflects a read error. The CDR3 DNA is TGCAGTGCATCCGCGGACAGCGGGTGGAACTCCTACGAGCAGTACCTC. This encodes CSASADSGWNSYEQYL. The V call is TRBV20-1, the J call TRBJ2-7; perhaps D is TRBD1 or TRBD2 (6 bases each). There are 16 residues in the CDR3. Germline loops: CDR1 DFQATT, CDR2 SNEGSKA (reference sequence). Trimming stripped 6 bases from V and 0 bases from J, with 21 bases between.

This clonotype was seen just once. The chain joins TRBV20-1 to TRBJ2-7; 9 positions agree with TRBD2. The CDR3 sequence is 14 residues long. The V segment lost 6 bases and the J segment 3 bases; nucleotides outside the gene matches: 9. CDR1 is DFQATT, CDR2 SNEGSKA, per germline (reference sequence). CDR3 sequence: CSASRSGRYYEQYF. The CDR3 DNA reads as TGCAGTGCCAGCAGGAGCGGGAGGTACTACGAGCAGTACTTC.